These 27 T cell receptor beta chains came from one sample sequenced in a study of T cell responses to AZD1222 COVID-19 vaccine. Profiling relied on immunoSEQ multiplex PCR, and the TCRdb table lists in-frame clones only, not all of them. The data hold about 130,000 clones, with 88% observed a single time. The sample in question was peripheral blood, obtained on day 0 of AZD1222 vaccination. Receptors were obtained from an adult in good health.

The chain employs TRBV30 and TRBJ1-5; 7 positions agree with TRBD1. The CDR3 is 15 residues long. Germline trimming cut 5 bases from V and 6 bases from J; bases unmatched to any gene: 13. From germline, CDR1 is GTSNPN and CDR2 SVGIG (reference sequence). CDR3 sequence (DNA): TGTGCCTGGGATCCCTCAACAGGGGTGATTCAGCCCCAGCATTTT. This gives the protein CAWDPSTGVIQPQHF. The full variable domain, completed using reference TRBV30 and TRBJ1-5, is SQTIHQWPATLVQPVGSPLSLECTVEGTSNPNLYWYRQAAGRGLQLLFYSVGIGQISSEVPQNLSASRPQDRQFILSSKKLLLSDSGFYLCAWDPSTGVIQPQHFGDGTRLSIL.

The chain links TRBV27 to TRBJ1-6, with a tentative D call TRBD1 (5 bases). Germline values: CDR1 MNHEY, CDR2 SMNVEV (reference sequence). The V end lost 6 bases, the J end lost 7 bases, and 16 bases lay between the germline ends. The CDR3 is made up of 15 amino acids. Here the CDR3 reads CASSLRGVTNSPLHF. The CDR3 DNA reads TGTGCCAGCAGCCTCAGAGGGGTTACCAATTCACCCCTCCACTTT.

The chain carries TRBV27 and TRBJ2-3, with unresolved D. Trimming cost V 5 bases and J 6 bases, with 9 bases left between them. The CDR3 is made up of 12 amino acids. The germline V gene has CDR1 MNHEY and CDR2 SMNVEV (reference sequence). The CDR3 reads CASSRPWDTQYF. The CDR3 DNA reads TGTGCCAGCAGTCGACCCTGGGATACGCAGTATTTT.

By proportion, this clone is medium-sized (0.01 to 0.1%). The chain uses TRBV6-5 and TRBJ2-7; no reliable D call. The CDR3 loop spans 14 amino acids. The V gene lost 2 bases and the J gene lost 0 bases, with 8 bases spanning the gap. Germline assignment: CDR1 MNHEY and CDR2 SVGAGI. DNA of the CDR3: TGTGCCAGCAGTTACGAGGAGAGCTCCTACGAGCAGTACTTC. This codes for CASSYEESSYEQYF.

The chain recombines TRBV7-2 with TRBJ1-2; unclear D gene. The germline V gene encodes CDR1 SGHTA and CDR2 FQGNSA. Trimming pared 5 bases from V and 6 bases from J, leaving 13 bases between. This CDR3 is 13 amino acids long. The CDR3, as DNA: TGTGCCAGCAGCCCCGATCGTGGGAATGGCTACACCTTC. Its protein is CASSPDRGNGYTF.

The chain combines TRBV5-1 with TRBJ1-6; TRBD1 matches 8 bases. The CDR3 length is 14 residues. Trimming cost V 7 bases and J 7 bases; bases outside gene matches: 7. Germline-derived CDR1 and CDR2 are SGHRS and YFSETQ. CDR3 in amino acids: CASGRTGLNSPLHF. CDR3 bases: TGCGCCAGCGGGCGGACAGGGTTAAATTCACCCCTCCACTTT. The complete variable domain, with remaining parts taken from reference TRBV5-1 and TRBJ1-6, reads KAGVTQTPRYLIKTRGQQVTLSCSPISGHRSVSWYQQTPGQGLQFLFEYFSETQRNKGNFPGRFSGRQFSNSRSEMNVSTLELGDSALYLCASGRTGLNSPLHFGNGTRLTVT.

The V and J genes are TRBV5-1 and TRBJ1-1; 7 bases are shared with TRBD1. CDR1 is SGHRS, CDR2 YFSETQ, per germline. This CDR3 region has 14 residues. V dropped 5 bases and J dropped 1; count of bases not matched to a gene: 5. CDR3 sequence reads: CASSRDSQNTEAFF. In DNA form, the CDR3 reads TGCGCCAGCAGTAGGGACAGCCAGAACACTGAAGCTTTCTTT.

CDR3 sequence (DNA): TGTGCCAGCAGCCCGACTAGCGGGGGCTCCTACGAGCAGTACTTC. Protein product: CASSPTSGGSYEQYF. The chain employs TRBV3-1 (or the pseudogene TRBV3-2) and TRBJ2-7; TRBD2 aligns across 12 bases. CDR1 and CDR2 from the germline V gene are LGHDT and YNNKEL (reference sequence). The CDR3 sequence is 15 residues long. V shed 4 bases and J 0 bases; nucleotides not matched to a gene: 1.

This clone was counted a few times. This chain links TRBV25-1 with TRBJ1-1, with D hard to call. The CDR3 contains 15 residues. Germline loops: CDR1 MGHDK, CDR2 SYGVNS. V shed 7 bases and J shed 0 bases, with 15 bases lying between them. The DNA for the CDR3 is TGTGCCAGCACCTCACCCGGCGGGCTGAACACTGAAGCTTTCTTT. This encodes CASTSPGGLNTEAFF.

The chain is built from TRBV7-9 and TRBJ2-1; 10 bases are a match to TRBD2. Germline assignment: CDR1 SEHNR and CDR2 FQNEAQ (reference sequence). The length of the CDR3 is 15 residues. J lost 10 bases, V lost 3 bases, and 9 bases had no gene match. The CDR3 nucleotides are TGTGCCAGCAGCTTCGCTAGCGGGAGTGAGGGAGAGCAGTTCTTC. Translation gives CASSFASGSEGEQFF. The full variable domain, in which reference TRBV7-9 and TRBJ2-1 provide the parts outside the CDR3, is DTGVSQNPRHKITKRGQNVTFRCDPISEHNRLYWYRQTLGQGPEFLTYFQNEAQLEKSRLLSDRFSAERPKGSFSTLEIQRTEQGDSAMYLCASSFASGSEGEQFFGPGTRLTVL.

The genes are TRBV27 and TRBJ2-2; D gene unclear. The germline V gene has CDR1 MNHEY and CDR2 SMNVEV (reference sequence). The CDR3 has 15 residues. Trimming pared 5 bases from V and 3 bases from J, leaving 13 bases between. The CDR3 protein is CASSPEPKDTGELFF. The CDR3 region has the DNA TGTGCCAGCAGTCCGGAACCTAAAGACACCGGGGAGCTGTTTTTT.

This chain connects TRBV12-3 or TRBV12-4 to TRBJ1-2; TRBD1 matches at 7 bases. CDR3 length: 13 amino acids. Losses at the gene ends were 3 bases for V and 6 bases for J; bases not matched to a gene: 4. The DNA for the CDR3 is TGTGCCAGCAGTTTTCAGGGGGAGAATGGCTACACCTTC. Amino acid sequence: CASSFQGENGYTF.

V gene TRBV7-3 combines with J gene TRBJ2-3; D is possibly TRBD2 (5 bases). Germline CDR1 and CDR2: SGHTA and FQGTGA. This CDR3 region has 14 residues. V was pared by 3 bases and J by 2 bases, with 9 bases between. The CDR3 DNA follows: TGTGCCAGCAGCTTGGGGAGTGACACAGATACGCAGTATTTT. It encodes CASSLGSDTDTQYF.

This chain links TRBV29-1 with TRBJ1-1, with TRBD1 as a possible D gene (6 bases). Trimming cost V 4 bases and J 7 bases, with 16 bases left between them. Germline CDR1 reads SQVTM; CDR2 reads ANQGSEA. This CDR3 comprises 13 residues. The CDR3 reads CSVADRIGVEAFF. The CDR3 region has the DNA TGCAGCGTTGCGGACAGAATAGGGGTTGAAGCTTTCTTT.

V gene TRBV12-3 or TRBV12-4 combines with J gene TRBJ1-1, with D uncertain. The CDR3 runs 12 residues. Trimming took 1 base from V and 6 from J, leaving 6 bases between them. CDR3 residues: CASSLERSEAFF. As DNA, the CDR3 is TGTGCCAGCAGTTTAGAACGGTCTGAAGCTTTCTTT.

This clone was found a few times. Sequence at one end of the junction differs from germline and may be a read error. V and J are TRBV2 and TRBJ1-5; D unclear. Germline loops: CDR1 SNHLY, CDR2 FYNNEI. This CDR3 has 15 amino acids. CDR3 DNA: TGTGCCAGCAAGGTGGGGTCGACGGGCAATGAGCCCCAGCATTTT. It specifies CASKVGSTGNEPQHF.

This chain links TRBV9 with TRBJ1-1; no reliable D call. The germline gives CDR1 SGDLS, CDR2 YYNGEE. There are 15 residues in the CDR3. V was clipped by 0 bases and J by 0 bases, with 9 bases between them. The DNA for the CDR3 is TGTGCCAGCAGCGTAGCTAGGGCCATGAACACTGAAGCTTTCTTT. It encodes CASSVARAMNTEAFF.

The CDR3 spells CASSWGQRTYNSPLHF. CDR3 DNA: TGTGCCAGCAGCTGGGGACAGAGAACCTATAATTCACCCCTCCACTTT. J is TRBJ1-6 and V is TRBV21-1; the D segment call TRBD1 is taken from the table without a DNA check. TRBV21-1 is described as a pseudogene. CDR3 length equals 16 residues.

The chain employs TRBV7-9 and TRBJ1-6, with D unresolved. Germline V gene data show CDR1 as SEHNR and CDR2 as FQNEAQ (reference sequence). This CDR3 is built from 14 residues. V dropped 8 bases and J dropped 11 bases, with 19 bases sitting between them. CDR3 region: CASGPPISAAPLHF. The CDR3 DNA sequence: TGTGCCAGCGGCCCACCCATATCGGCGGCACCCCTCCACTTT.

The genes are TRBV28 and TRBJ1-2; 10 bases are a match to TRBD1. This CDR3 contains 14 residues. V was pared by 6 bases and J by 2 bases, with 3 bases of the junction left unmatched. Germline V gene sequence: CDR1 MDHEN, CDR2 SYDVKM. CDR3 nucleotides: TGTGCCAGCAGGACAGGGGGCAGAAACTATGGCTACACCTTC. Protein product: CASRTGGRNYGYTF.

In this sample, this clone turned up once. The V and J genes are TRBV28 and TRBJ1-2; tentative D call: TRBD1 (5 bases). This CDR3 comprises 12 residues. CDR1 MDHEN and CDR2 SYDVKM come from the germline V gene. V was shortened by 11 bases and J by 2 bases, with 12 bases between the two germline ends. The CDR3 spells CAGSTANYGYTF. The DNA of the CDR3 is TGTGCCGGATCGACAGCCAACTATGGCTACACCTTC.

This chain connects TRBV6-5 to TRBJ1-1; 8 bases line up with TRBD1. Germline V lookup: CDR1 MNHEY, CDR2 SVGAGI. CDR3 length: 15 residues. Trimming took 8 bases from V and 3 from J; bases not matched to a gene: 11. DNA for the CDR3: TGTGCCAGCGGAGACAGGGGCCTGCCCCACACTGAAGCTTTCTTT. Translation: CASGDRGLPHTEAFF.

The rearrangement uses TRBV19 and TRBJ1-5; D gene unclear. Trimming shortened V by 7 bases and J by 2 bases, and 12 bases separated the two germline ends. Germline CDR1 LNHDA, CDR2 SQIVND (reference sequence). This CDR3 is built from 14 residues. CDR3 sequence (DNA): TGTGCCAGTACCCCGGGATCGGGCAATCAGCCCCAGCATTTT. This sequence encodes CASTPGSGNQPQHF.

The genes are TRBV4-1 and TRBJ1-1; 10 bases agree with TRBD1. J lost 5 bases, V lost 3 bases, and 3 bases had no gene match. The CDR3 consists of 14 residues. In germline, CDR1 is MGHRA, CDR2 YSYEKL. The CDR3 region is CASSQDRGKTEAFF. CDR3 in DNA: TGCGCCAGCAGCCAGGACAGGGGGAAAACTGAAGCTTTCTTT.

The sample holds a few counts of this clone. The CDR3 region has the DNA TGTGCCAGCATGACAGGGACGGGTGAAAAACTGTTTTTT. Protein sequence: CASMTGTGEKLFF. V is TRBV6-5 and J is TRBJ1-4; TRBD1 matches 7 bases. From germline, CDR1 is MNHEY and CDR2 SVGAGI. V was clipped by 7 bases and J by 7 bases; unmatched bases: 6. The CDR3 spans 13 residues.

The CDR3 DNA is TGTGCCAGCAGCCAAGAGAGAAGGATTGAAGCTTTCTTT. Its protein product is CASSQERRIEAFF. V gene TRBV3-1 (or the pseudogene TRBV3-2) combines with J gene TRBJ1-1; no definite D call. Trimming took off 0 bases at V and 7 bases at J, with 9 bases between the two ends. From germline, CDR1 is LGHDT and CDR2 YNNKEL (reference sequence). The CDR3 is 13 residues long.

V and J are TRBV5-4 and TRBJ2-5; D remains ambiguous. Between the trimmed V and J ends, which lost 0 bases and 8 bases, there was a span of 14 bases. This CDR3 contains 14 residues. Germline CDR1 is SGHNT and CDR2 is YYREEE (reference sequence). CDR3 amino acids: CASSLDGQTPTQYF. The CDR3 DNA reads TGTGCCAGCAGCTTGGACGGTCAAACCCCCACCCAGTACTTC.